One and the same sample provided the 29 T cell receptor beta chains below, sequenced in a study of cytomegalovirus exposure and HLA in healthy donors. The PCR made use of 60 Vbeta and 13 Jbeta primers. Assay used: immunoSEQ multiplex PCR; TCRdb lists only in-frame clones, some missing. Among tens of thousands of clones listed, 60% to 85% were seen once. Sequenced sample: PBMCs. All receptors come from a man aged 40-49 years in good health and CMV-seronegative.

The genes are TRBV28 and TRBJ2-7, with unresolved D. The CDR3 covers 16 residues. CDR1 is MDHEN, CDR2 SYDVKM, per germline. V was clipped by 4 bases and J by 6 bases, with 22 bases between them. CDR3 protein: CASSWLYGGITGEQYF. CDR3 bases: TGTGCCAGCAGTTGGCTGTACGGCGGAATTACTGGCGAGCAGTACTTC. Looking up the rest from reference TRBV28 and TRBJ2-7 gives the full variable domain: DVKVTQSSRYLVKRTGEKVFLECVQDMDHENMFWYRQDPGLGLRLIYFSYDVKMKEKGDIPEGYSVSREKKERFSLILESASTNQTSMYLCASSWLYGGITGEQYFGPGTRLTVT.

The CDR3 sequence is CASSFPGQGKGETQYF. For the CDR3, the DNA is TGTGCCAGCAGTTTCCCCGGACAGGGGAAAGGAGAGACCCAGTACTTC. The V gene is TRBV6-5, the J gene TRBJ2-5; 9 bases are shared with TRBD1. The J segment lost 4 bases and the V segment lost 4 bases, leaving 10 bases of the junction unmatched. Germline CDR1 is MNHEY and CDR2 is SVGAGI. There are 16 residues in the CDR3.

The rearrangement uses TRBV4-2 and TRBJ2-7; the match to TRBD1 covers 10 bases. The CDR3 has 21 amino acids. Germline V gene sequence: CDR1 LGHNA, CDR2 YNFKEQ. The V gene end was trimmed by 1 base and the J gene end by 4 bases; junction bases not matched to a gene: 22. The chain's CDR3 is CASSQVAPTGGRLTSIYEQYF. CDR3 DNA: TGTGCCAGCAGCCAAGTCGCCCCGACAGGGGGCCGACTAACATCCATTTACGAGCAGTACTTC.

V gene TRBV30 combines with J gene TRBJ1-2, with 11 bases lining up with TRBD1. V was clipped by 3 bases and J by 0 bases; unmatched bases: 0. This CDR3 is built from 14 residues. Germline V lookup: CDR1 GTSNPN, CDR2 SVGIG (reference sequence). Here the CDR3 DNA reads TGTGCCTGGAGGGGACAGGGGGCTAACTATGGCTACACCTTC. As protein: CAWRGQGANYGYTF.

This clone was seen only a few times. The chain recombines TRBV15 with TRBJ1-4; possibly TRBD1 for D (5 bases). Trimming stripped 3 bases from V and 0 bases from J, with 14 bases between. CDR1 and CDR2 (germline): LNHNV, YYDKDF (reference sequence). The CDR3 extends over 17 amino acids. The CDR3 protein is CATSSWIQGATNEKLFF. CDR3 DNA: TGTGCCACCAGCAGTTGGATCCAGGGCGCAACTAATGAAAAACTGTTTTTT.

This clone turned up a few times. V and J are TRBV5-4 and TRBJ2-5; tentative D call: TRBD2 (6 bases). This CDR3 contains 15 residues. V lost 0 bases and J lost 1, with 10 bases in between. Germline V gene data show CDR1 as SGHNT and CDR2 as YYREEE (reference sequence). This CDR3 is CASSLEGSGQETQYF. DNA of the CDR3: TGTGCCAGCAGCTTGGAAGGTAGCGGCCAAGAGACCCAGTACTTC. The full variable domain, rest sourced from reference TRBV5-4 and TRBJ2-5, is ETGVTQSPTHLIKTRGQQVTLRCSSQSGHNTVSWYQQALGQGPQFIFQYYREEENGRGNFPPRFSGLQFPNYSSELNVNALELDDSALYLCASSLEGSGQETQYFGPGTRLLVL.

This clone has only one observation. CDR3 protein: CASSVGSSGGELFF. CDR3 bases: TGTGCCAGCAGCGTAGGTAGTAGTGGCGGGGAGCTGTTTTTT. The chain carries TRBV9 and TRBJ2-2; D uncertain. This CDR3 has 14 residues. Germline CDR1 reads SGDLS; CDR2 reads YYNGEE. V dropped 0 bases and J dropped 7 bases, with 10 bases sitting between them. Using reference TRBV9 and TRBJ2-2 for the parts outside the CDR3, the full variable domain is DSGVTQTPKHLITATGQRVTLRCSPRSGDLSVYWYQQSLDQGLQFLIQYYNGEERAKGNILERFSAQQFPDLHSELNLSSLELGDSALYFCASSVGSSGGELFFGEGSRLTVL.

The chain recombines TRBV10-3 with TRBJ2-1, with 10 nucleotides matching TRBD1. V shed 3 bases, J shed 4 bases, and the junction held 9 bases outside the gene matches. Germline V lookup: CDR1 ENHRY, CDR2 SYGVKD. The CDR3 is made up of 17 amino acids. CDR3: CAISDPGQGIVYNEQFF. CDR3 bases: TGTGCCATCAGTGACCCGGGACAGGGGATCGTGTACAATGAGCAGTTCTTC.

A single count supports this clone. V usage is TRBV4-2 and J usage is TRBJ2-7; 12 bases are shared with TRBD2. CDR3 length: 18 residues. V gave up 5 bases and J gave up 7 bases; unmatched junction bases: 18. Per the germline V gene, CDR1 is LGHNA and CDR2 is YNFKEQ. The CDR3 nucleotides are TGTGCCAGCAGCGGCTCCGGACTAGCGGGACCCGGCCGAGGGGAGCAGTACTTC. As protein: CASSGSGLAGPGRGEQYF.

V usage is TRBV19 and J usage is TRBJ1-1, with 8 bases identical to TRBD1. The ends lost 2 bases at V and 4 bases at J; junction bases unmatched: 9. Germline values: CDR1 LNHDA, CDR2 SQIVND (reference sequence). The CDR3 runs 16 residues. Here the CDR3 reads CASSIWTGLGSTEAFF. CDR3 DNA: TGTGCCAGTAGTATATGGACAGGGCTTGGTTCCACTGAAGCTTTCTTT. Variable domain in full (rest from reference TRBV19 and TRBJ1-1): DGGITQSPKYLFRKEGQNVTLSCEQNLNHDAMYWYRQDPGQGLRLIYYSQIVNDFQKGDIAEGYSVSREKKESFPLTVTSAQKNPTAFYLCASSIWTGLGSTEAFFGQGTRLTVV.

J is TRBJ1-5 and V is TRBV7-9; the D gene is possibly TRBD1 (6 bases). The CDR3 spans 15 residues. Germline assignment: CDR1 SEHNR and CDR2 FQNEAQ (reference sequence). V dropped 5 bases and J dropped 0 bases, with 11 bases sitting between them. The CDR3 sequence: CASSTGPTSNQPQHF. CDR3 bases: TGTGCCAGCAGCACAGGGCCTACTAGCAATCAGCCCCAGCATTTT.

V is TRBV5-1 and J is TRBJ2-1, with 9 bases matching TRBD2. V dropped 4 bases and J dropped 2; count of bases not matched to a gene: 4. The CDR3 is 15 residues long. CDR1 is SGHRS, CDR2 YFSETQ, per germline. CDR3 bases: TGCGCCAGCAGCGCTAGCGGGATCCCCTACAATGAGCAGTTCTTC. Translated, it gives CASSASGIPYNEQFF. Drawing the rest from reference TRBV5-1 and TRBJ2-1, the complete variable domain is KAGVTQTPRYLIKTRGQQVTLSCSPISGHRSVSWYQQTPGQGLQFLFEYFSETQRNKGNFPGRFSGRQFSNSRSEMNVSTLELGDSALYLCASSASGIPYNEQFFGPGTRLTVL.

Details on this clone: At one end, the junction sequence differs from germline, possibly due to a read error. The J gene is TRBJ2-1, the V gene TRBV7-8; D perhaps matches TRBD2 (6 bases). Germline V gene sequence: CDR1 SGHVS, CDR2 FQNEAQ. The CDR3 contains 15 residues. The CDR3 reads CASSLAGSRGGHLVF. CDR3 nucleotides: TGTGCCAGCAGCTTAGCGGGTTCGCGGGGAGGCCACCTAGTCTTC.

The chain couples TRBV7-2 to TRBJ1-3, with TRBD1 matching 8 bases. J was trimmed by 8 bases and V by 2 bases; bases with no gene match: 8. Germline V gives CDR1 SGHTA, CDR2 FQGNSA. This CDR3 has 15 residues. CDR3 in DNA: TGTGCCAGCAGCTTATCCCGGACAGGGCTCGACACCATATATTTT. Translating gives CASSLSRTGLDTIYF.

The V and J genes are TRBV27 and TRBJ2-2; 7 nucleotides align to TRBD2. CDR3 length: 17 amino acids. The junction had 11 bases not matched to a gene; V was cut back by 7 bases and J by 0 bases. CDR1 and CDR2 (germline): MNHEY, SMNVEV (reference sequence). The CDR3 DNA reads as TGTGCCAGCACCCCTACTCCCGGACTAGCGAACACCGGGGAGCTGTTTTTT. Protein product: CASTPTPGLANTGELFF.

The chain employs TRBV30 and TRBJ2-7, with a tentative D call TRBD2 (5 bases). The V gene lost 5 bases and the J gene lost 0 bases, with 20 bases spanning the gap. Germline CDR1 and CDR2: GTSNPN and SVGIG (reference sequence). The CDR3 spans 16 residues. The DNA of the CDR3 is TGTGCCTGGCGACATATTCAGTGGGAGAGCTCCTACGAGCAGTACTTC. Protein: CAWRHIQWESSYEQYF.

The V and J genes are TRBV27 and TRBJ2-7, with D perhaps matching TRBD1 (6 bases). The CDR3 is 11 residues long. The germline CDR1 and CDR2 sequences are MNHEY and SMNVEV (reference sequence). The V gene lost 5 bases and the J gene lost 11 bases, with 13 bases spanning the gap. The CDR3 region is CASSIDRIEYF. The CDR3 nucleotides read TGTGCCAGCAGTATAGACAGGATCGAGTACTTC.

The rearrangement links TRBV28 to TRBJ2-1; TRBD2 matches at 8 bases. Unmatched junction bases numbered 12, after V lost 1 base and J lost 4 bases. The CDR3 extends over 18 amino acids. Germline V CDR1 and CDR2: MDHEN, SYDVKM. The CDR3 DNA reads TGTGCCAGCAGTTTATCTTCGACTAGCGACTACTCTTACAATGAGCAGTTCTTC. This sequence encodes CASSLSSTSDYSYNEQFF.

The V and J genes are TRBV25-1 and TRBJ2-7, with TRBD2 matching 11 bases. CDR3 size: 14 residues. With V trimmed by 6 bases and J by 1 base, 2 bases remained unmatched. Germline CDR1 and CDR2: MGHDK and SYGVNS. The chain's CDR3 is CASRGTSGSYEQYF. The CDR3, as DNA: TGTGCCAGCAGAGGGACTAGCGGTTCCTACGAGCAGTACTTC.

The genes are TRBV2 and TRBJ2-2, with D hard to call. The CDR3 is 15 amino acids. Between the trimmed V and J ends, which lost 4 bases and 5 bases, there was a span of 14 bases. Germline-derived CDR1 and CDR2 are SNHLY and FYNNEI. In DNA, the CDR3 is TGTGCCAGCAGTGCGAGTAGCCCAATTACCGGGGAGCTGTTTTTT. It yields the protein CASSASSPITGELFF.

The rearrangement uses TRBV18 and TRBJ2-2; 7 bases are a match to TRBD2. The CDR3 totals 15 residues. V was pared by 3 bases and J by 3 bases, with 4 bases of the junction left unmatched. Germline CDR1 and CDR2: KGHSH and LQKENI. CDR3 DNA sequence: TGTGCCAGCTCACCGAGGGGAGGGGACACCGGGGAGCTGTTTTTT. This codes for CASSPRGGDTGELFF.

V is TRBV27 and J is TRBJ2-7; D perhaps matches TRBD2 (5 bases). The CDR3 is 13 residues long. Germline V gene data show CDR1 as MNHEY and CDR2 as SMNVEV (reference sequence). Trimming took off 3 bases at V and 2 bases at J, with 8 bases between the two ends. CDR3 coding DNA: TGTGCCAGCAGTTTCGGGCGGGCCTACGAGCAGTACTTC. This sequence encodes CASSFGRAYEQYF.

The CDR3 DNA reads as TGTGCCAGCAGCCCCATGGACAGCTCCAGAGTCCTGACTTTC. This sequence encodes CASSPMDSSRVLTF. The chain is built from TRBV7-2 and TRBJ2-6; D perhaps matches TRBD1 (6 bases). V was cut by 5 bases and J by 13 bases, with 18 bases left in between. The CDR3 sequence is 14 residues long. Germline V lookup: CDR1 SGHTA, CDR2 FQGNSA.

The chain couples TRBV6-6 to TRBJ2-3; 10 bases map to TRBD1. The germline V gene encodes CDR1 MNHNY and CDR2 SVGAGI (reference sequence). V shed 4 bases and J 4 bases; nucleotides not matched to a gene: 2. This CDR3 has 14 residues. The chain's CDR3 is CASSWGQGSDTQYF. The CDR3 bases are TGTGCCAGCAGTTGGGGACAGGGGTCAGATACGCAGTATTTT.

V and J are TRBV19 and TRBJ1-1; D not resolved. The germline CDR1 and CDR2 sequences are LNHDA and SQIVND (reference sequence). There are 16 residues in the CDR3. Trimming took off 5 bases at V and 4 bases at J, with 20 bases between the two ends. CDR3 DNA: TGTGCCAGTAGTCCTTACTCGACCTCGCGGAGCACTGAAGCTTTCTTT. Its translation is CASSPYSTSRSTEAFF.

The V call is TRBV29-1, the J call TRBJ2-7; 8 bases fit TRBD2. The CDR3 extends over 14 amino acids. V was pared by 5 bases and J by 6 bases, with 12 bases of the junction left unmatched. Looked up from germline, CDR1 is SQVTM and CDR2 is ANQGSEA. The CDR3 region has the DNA TGCAGCGTTAGAGGGGGACTAGGTCCTGGCGAGCAGTACTTC. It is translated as CSVRGGLGPGEQYF.

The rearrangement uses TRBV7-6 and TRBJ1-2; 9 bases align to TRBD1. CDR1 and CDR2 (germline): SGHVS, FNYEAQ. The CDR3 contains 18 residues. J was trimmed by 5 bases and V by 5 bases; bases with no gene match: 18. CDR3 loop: CASSAREGGTGSTYGYTF. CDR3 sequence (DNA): TGTGCCAGCAGCGCTAGAGAGGGCGGGACAGGGAGTACGTATGGCTACACCTTC.

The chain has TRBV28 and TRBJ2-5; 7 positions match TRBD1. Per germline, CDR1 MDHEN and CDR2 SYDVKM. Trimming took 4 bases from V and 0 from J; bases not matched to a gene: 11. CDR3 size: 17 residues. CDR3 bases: TGTGCCAGCAGTTCTTTCATCCGGGACAGCCACCAAGAGACCCAGTACTTC. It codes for CASSSFIRDSHQETQYF.

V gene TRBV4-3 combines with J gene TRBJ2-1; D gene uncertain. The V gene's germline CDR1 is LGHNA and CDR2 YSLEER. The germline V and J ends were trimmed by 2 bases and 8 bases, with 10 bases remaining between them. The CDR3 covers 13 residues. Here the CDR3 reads CASSQFGADEQFF. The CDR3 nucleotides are TGCGCCAGCAGCCAATTCGGTGCTGATGAGCAGTTCTTC.